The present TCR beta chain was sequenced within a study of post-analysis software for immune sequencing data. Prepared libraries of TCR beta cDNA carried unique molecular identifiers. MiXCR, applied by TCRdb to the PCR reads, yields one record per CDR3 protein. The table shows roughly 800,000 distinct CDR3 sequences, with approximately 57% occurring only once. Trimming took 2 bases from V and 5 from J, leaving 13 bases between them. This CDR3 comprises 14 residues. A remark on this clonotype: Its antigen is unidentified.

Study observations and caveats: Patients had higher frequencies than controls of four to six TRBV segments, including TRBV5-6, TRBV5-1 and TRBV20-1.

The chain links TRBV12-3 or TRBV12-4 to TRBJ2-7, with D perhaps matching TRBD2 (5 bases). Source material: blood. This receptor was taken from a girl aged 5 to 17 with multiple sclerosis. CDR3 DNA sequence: TGTGCCAGCAGTTTACAACGGACTGCCAACGAGCAGTACTTC. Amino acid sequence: CASSLQRTANEQYF.